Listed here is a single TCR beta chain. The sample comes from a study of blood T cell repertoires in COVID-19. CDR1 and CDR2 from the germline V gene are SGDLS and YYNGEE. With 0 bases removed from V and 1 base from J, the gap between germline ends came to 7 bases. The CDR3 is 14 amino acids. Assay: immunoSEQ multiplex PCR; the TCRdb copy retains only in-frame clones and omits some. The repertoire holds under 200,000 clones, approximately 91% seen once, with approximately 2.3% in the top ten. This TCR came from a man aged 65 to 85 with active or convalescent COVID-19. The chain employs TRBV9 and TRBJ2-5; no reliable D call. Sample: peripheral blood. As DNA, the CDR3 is TGTGCCAGCAGCGTAGGGCCCTTCCAAGAGACCCAGTACTTC. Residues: CASSVGPFQETQYF.